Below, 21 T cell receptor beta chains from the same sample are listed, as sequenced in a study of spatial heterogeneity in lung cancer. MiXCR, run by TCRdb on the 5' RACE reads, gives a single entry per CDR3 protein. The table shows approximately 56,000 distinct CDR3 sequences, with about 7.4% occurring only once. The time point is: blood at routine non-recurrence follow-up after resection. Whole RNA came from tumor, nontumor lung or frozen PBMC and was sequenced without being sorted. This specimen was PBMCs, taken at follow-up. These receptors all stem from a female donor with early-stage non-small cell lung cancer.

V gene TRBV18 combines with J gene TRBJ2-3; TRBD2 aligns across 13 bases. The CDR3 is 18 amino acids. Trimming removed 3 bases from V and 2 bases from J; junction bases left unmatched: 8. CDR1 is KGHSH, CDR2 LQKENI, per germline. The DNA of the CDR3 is TGTGCCAGCTCACCTCAACGGACTAGCGGGGGCCCCACAGATACGCAGTATTTT. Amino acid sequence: CASSPQRTSGGPTDTQYF.

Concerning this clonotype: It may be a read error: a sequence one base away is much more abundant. CDR3 amino acids: CAGNGDPGGEAFF. The CDR3 DNA is TGTGCCGGCAATGGCGATCCAGGGGGAGAAGCTTTCTTT. The chain recombines TRBV6-6 with TRBJ1-1, with TRBD1 identical over 7 bases. The CDR3 consists of 13 residues. The J segment lost 8 bases and the V segment lost 11 bases, leaving 14 bases of the junction unmatched. From germline, CDR1 is MNHNY and CDR2 SVGAGI (reference sequence).

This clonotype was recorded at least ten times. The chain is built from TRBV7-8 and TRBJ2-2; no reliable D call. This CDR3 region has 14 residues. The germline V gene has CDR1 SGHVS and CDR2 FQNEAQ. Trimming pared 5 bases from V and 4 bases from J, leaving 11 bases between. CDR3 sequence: CASSPREGTGELFF. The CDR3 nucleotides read TGTGCCAGCAGCCCAAGGGAAGGCACCGGGGAGCTGTTTTTT.

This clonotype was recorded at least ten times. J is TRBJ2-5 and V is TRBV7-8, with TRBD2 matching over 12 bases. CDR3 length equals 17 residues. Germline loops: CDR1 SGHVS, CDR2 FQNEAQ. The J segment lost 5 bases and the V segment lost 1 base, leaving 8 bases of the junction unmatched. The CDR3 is CASSLGLAGATRETQYF. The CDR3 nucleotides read TGTGCCAGCAGCTTAGGACTAGCGGGGGCCACGAGGGAGACCCAGTACTTC. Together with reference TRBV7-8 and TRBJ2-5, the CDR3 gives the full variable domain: GAGVSQSPRYKVAKRGQDVALRCDPISGHVSLFWYQQALGQGPEFLTYFQNEAQLDKSGLPSDRFFAERPEGSVSTLKIQRTQQEDSAVYLCASSLGLAGATRETQYFGPGTRLLVL.

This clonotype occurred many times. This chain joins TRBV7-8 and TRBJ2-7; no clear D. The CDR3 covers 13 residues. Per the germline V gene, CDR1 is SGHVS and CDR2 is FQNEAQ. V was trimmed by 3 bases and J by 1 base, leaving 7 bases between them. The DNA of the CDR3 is TGTGCCAGCAGCTTCCGGACGTCCTACGAGCAGTACTTC. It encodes CASSFRTSYEQYF.

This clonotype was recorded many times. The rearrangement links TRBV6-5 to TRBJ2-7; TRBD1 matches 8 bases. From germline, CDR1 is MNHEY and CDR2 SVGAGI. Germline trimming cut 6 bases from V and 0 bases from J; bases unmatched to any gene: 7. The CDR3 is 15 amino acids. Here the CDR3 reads CASSHRDRFSYEQYF. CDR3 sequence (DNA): TGTGCCAGCAGCCACAGGGACAGGTTCTCCTACGAGCAGTACTTC.

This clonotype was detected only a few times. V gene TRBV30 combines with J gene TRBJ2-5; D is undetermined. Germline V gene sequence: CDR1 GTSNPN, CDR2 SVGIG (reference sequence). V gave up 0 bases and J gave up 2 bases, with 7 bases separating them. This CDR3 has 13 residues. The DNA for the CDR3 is TGTGCCTGGAGTGTCGGCATACAAGAGACCCAGTACTTC. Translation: CAWSVGIQETQYF.

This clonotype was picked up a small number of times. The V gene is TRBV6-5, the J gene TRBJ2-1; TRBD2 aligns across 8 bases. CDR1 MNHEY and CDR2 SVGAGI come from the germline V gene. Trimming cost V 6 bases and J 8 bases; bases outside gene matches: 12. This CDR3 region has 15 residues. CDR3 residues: CASRVYGGGRDEQFF. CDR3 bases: TGTGCCAGCAGAGTTTACGGGGGGGGACGGGATGAGCAGTTCTTC.

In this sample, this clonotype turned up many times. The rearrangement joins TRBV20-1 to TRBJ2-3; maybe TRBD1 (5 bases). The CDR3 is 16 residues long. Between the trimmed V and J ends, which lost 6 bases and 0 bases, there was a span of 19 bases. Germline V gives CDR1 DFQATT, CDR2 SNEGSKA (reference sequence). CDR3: CSASDAGPSSTDTQYF. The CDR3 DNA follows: TGCAGTGCCTCTGATGCAGGGCCTTCTAGCACAGATACGCAGTATTTT.

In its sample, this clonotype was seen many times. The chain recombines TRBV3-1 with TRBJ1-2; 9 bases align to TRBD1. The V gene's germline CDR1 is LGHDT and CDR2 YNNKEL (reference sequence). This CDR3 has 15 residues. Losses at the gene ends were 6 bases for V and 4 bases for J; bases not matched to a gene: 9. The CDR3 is CASSHPGQGVYGYTF. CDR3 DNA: TGTGCCAGCAGTCACCCGGGACAGGGAGTCTATGGCTACACCTTC.

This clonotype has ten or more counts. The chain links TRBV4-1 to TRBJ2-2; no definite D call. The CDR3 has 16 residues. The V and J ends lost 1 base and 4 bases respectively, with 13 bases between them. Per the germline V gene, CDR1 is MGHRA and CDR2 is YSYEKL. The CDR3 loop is CASSQVEKSSTGELFF. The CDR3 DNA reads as TGCGCCAGCAGCCAAGTGGAAAAGTCTTCCACCGGGGAGCTGTTTTTT.

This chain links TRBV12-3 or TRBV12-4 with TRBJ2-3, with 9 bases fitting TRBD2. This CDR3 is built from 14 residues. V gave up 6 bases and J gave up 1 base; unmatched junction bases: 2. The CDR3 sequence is CASSERGGTDTQYF. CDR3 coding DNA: TGTGCCAGCAGCGAGCGGGGGGGCACAGATACGCAGTATTTT.

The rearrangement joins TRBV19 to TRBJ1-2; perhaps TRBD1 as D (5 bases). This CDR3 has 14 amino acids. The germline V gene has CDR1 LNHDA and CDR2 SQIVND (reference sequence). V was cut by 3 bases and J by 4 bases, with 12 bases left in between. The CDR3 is CASSIEGTRYGYTF. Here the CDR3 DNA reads TGTGCCAGTAGTATTGAAGGGACGCGCTATGGCTACACCTTC.

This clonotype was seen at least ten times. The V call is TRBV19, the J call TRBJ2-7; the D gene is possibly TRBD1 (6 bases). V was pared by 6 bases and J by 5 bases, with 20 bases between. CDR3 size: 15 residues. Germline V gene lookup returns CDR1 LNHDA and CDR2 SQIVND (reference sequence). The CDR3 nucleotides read TGTGCCAGTAGCCTACAGGGCCTGGGGATCGACGAGCAGTACTTC. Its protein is CASSLQGLGIDEQYF.

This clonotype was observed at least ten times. In DNA, the CDR3 is TGCGCCAGGATGGACCTAAAGGGCTACGGCACTGAAGCTTTCTTT. This gives the protein CARMDLKGYGTEAFF. V gene TRBV5-1 combines with J gene TRBJ1-1, with no clear D. The CDR3 sequence is 15 residues long. V lost 8 bases, J lost 4 bases, and 21 bases lay in between. The germline V gene encodes CDR1 SGHRS and CDR2 YFSETQ. The entire variable domain, with the rest obtained from reference TRBV5-1 and TRBJ1-1, is as follows: KAGVTQTPRYLIKTRGQQVTLSCSPISGHRSVSWYQQTPGQGLQFLFEYFSETQRNKGNFPGRFSGRQFSNSRSEMNVSTLELGDSALYLCARMDLKGYGTEAFFGQGTRLTVV.

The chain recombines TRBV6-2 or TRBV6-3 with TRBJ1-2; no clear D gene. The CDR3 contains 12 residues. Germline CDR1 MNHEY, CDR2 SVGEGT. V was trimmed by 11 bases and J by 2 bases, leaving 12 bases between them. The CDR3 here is CAPPAGNYGYTF. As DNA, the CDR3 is TGTGCCCCACCGGCGGGGAACTATGGCTACACCTTC.

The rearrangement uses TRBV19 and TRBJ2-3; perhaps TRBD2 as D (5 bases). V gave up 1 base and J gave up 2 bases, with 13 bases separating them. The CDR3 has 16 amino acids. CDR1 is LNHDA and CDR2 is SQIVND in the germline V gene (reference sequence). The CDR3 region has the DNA TGTGCCAGTAGTATAGCCCGAACGGGGTCCACAGATACGCAGTATTTT. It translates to CASSIARTGSTDTQYF.

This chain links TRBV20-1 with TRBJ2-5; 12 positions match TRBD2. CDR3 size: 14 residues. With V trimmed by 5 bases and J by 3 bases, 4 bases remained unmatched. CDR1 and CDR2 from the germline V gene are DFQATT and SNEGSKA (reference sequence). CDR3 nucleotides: TGCAGTGCTCTACGGACTAGCGGGGAAGAGACCCAGTACTTC. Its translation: CSALRTSGEETQYF.

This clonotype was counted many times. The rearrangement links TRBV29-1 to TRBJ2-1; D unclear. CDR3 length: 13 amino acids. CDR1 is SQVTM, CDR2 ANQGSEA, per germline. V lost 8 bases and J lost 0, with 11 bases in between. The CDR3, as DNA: TGCAGCTCAAGGTGGTCCTCCTACAATGAGCAGTTCTTC. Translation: CSSRWSSYNEQFF.

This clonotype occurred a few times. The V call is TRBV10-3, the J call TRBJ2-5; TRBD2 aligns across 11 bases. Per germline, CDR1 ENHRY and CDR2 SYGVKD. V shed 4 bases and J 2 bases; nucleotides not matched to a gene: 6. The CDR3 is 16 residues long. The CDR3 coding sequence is TGTGCCATCAGTGGGAGTAGCGGGGGGGCTCAAGAGACCCAGTACTTC. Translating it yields CAISGSSGGAQETQYF.

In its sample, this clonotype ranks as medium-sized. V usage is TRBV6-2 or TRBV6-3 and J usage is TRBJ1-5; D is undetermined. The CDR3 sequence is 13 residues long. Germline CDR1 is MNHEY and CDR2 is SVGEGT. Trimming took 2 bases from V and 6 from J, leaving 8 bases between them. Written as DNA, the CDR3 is TGTGCCAGCAGTTACGGGCACCTTCAGCCCCAGCATTTT. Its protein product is CASSYGHLQPQHF.